This is a list of T cell receptor beta chains from one sample in a study of cytomegalovirus exposure and HLA in healthy donors. Clones were read by immunoSEQ multiplex PCR, and TCRdb kept only the in-frame ones, dropping some. The sample has about 110,000 clones; roughly 70% are singletons. The specimen sequenced was PBMCs. The receptors were gathered from a woman aged 65 to 85 in good health and CMV-seropositive. Both conserved end residues are part of each CDR3. The D gene is left open where the match is weak. Clone size is stated in some rows and not others, as once, few, many or a class when expanded.

clone_size	v_call	j_call	d_call	cdr3_aa	cdr3_nt
-	TRBV6-1	TRBJ1-4	-	CASSDPRVSEKLFF	TGTGCCAGCAGTGACCCCAGGGTGTCGGAAAAACTGTTTTTT
-	TRBV30	TRBJ1-5	-	CAWTEGGGQPQHF	TGTGCCTGGACCGAGGGGGGGGGACAGCCCCAGCATTTT
once	TRBV19	TRBJ1-1	-	CASMRTTEAFF	TGTGCCAGTATGAGGACTACTGAAGCTTTCTTT
-	TRBV4-2	TRBJ1-5	-	CASSQSWGGTSNQPQHF	TGTGCCAGCAGCCAATCCTGGGGGGGGACTAGCAATCAGCCCCAGCATTTT
few	TRBV23-1	TRBJ2-5	TRBD2	CASSQSTGGYQETQYF	TGCGCCAGCAGTCAATCGACGGGGGGGTACCAAGAGACCCAGTACTTC
few	TRBV18	TRBJ1-1	-	CASSPTRDGRTEAFF	TGTGCCAGCTCACCTACGAGGGATGGAAGGACTGAAGCTTTCTTT
-	TRBV11-2	TRBJ1-6	-	CASSLWRPLSYNSPLHF	TGTGCCAGCAGCTTATGGCGGCCCCTCTCCTATAATTCACCCCTCCACTTT
-	TRBV7-8	TRBJ1-6	-	CASRKIGNSPLHF	TGTGCCAGCAGGAAAATCGGTAATTCACCCCTCCACTTT
few	TRBV11-2	TRBJ2-5	TRBD2	CASSFTSGGEETQYF	TGTGCCAGCAGCTTTACCAGCGGGGGGGAAGAGACCCAGTACTTC
-	TRBV18	TRBJ1-6	TRBD1	CASSPWTGGASPLHF	TGTGCCAGCTCACCTTGGACAGGGGGCGCGTCACCCCTCCACTTT
-	TRBV6-5	TRBJ2-7	TRBD1	CASSPDRGVNYEQYF	TGTGCCAGCAGCCCCGACAGGGGGGTCAACTACGAGCAGTACTTC
-	TRBV7-2	TRBJ2-7	-	CASSFRGSSYEQYF	TGTGCCAGCAGCTTTCGTGGCAGCTCCTACGAGCAGTACTTC
-	TRBV27	TRBJ2-7	-	CASSFGDSKQYF	TGTGCCAGCAGTTTTGGGGACTCCAAGCAGTACTTC
few	TRBV10-3	TRBJ2-1	-	CAISEAVSYNEQFF	TGTGCCATCAGTGAAGCGGTATCCTACAATGAGCAGTTCTTC
-	TRBV5-4	TRBJ2-3	TRBD1	CASGSGGSDTQYF	TGTGCCAGCGGTTCAGGGGGCTCAGATACGCAGTATTTT
-	TRBV9	TRBJ1-1	-	CASSVVVGVDTEAFF	TGTGCCAGCAGCGTAGTGGTCGGGGTTGACACTGAAGCTTTCTTT
-	TRBV6-5	TRBJ1-2	-	CASAGDGPGYTF	TGTGCCAGCGCGGGGGATGGTCCGGGCTACACCTTC
-	TRBV11-2	TRBJ1-5	-	CASSSTDTNQPQHF	TGTGCCAGCAGCTCGACGGACACCAATCAGCCCCAGCATTTT
-	TRBV5-8	TRBJ1-5	TRBD1	CASSARDRGFTQHF	TGTGCCAGCAGCGCCCGGGACAGGGGATTCACCCAGCATTTT
-	TRBV7-8	TRBJ2-7	TRBD2	CASSPAVAGPRYEQYF	TGTGCCAGCAGCCCAGCGGTAGCGGGGCCCAGATACGAGCAGTACTTC
-	TRBV30	TRBJ2-5	TRBD1	CAWNRGLGETQYF	TGTGCCTGGAACAGGGGGCTAGGGGAGACCCAGTACTTC
-	TRBV5-1	TRBJ1-1	TRBD1	CASSLDPTGTLALNTEAFF	TGCGCCAGCAGCTTGGACCCGACAGGGACTCTAGCCCTGAACACTGAAGCTTTCTTT
-	TRBV5-1	TRBJ2-2	-	CASSPGQGTTTGELFF	TGCGCCAGCAGCCCAGGTCAGGGTACGACCACCGGGGAGCTGTTTTTT
-	TRBV13	TRBJ2-7	-	CASSPSGPYEQYF	TGTGCCAGCAGCCCCTCAGGGCCCTACGAGCAGTACTTC
once	TRBV6-6	TRBJ2-7	-	CASSYSWQDKQYF	TGTGCCAGCAGTTACTCGTGGCAGGATAAGCAGTACTTC
once	TRBV30	TRBJ2-1	-	CAWGGWGSYNEQFF	TGTGCCTGGGGAGGGTGGGGATCCTACAATGAGCAGTTCTTC
-	TRBV7-7	TRBJ2-5	TRBD2	CASSSGLAGFQETQYF	TGTGCTAGCAGCTCAGGACTAGCGGGTTTCCAAGAGACCCAGTACTTC
-	TRBV27	TRBJ1-5	-	CASSFQGLNQPQHF	TGTGCCAGCAGTTTCCAGGGGCTTAATCAGCCCCAGCATTTT
-	TRBV30	TRBJ2-2	TRBD1	CAYDRGRNTGELFF	TGTGCCTACGACAGGGGGCGGAACACCGGGGAGCTGTTTTTT
-	TRBV7-2	TRBJ2-5	TRBD2	CASSLNGGGVQETQYF	TGTGCCAGCAGCTTAAATGGCGGGGGGGTTCAAGAGACCCAGTACTTC
-	TRBV6-5	TRBJ2-2	TRBD1	CASSYVTGSTGELFF	TGTGCCAGCAGTTACGTGACAGGGTCTACCGGGGAGCTGTTTTTT
few	TRBV5-1	TRBJ2-5	-	CASSSGETQYF	TGCGCCAGCAGCTCAGGGGAGACCCAGTACTTC
few	TRBV6-1	TRBJ1-2	TRBD1	CASSEWGQGAVIDGYTF	TGTGCCAGCAGTGAATGGGGACAGGGGGCGGTAATAGATGGCTACACCTTC
many	TRBV7-9	TRBJ2-5	TRBD2	CASSQDEAGGYQETQYF	TGTGCCAGCAGCCAAGATGAGGCGGGGGGGTACCAAGAGACCCAGTACTTC
few	TRBV5-1	TRBJ2-7	-	CASSGAGYEQYF	TGCGCCAGCAGCGGAGCAGGGTACGAGCAGTACTTC
-	TRBV7-2	TRBJ2-7	-	CASSLNVGSYEQYF	TGTGCCAGCAGCTTAAACGTCGGCTCCTACGAGCAGTACTTC
few	TRBV7-2	TRBJ1-4	TRBD1	CASRTGPNEKLFF	TGTGCCAGCCGGACAGGCCCAAATGAAAAACTGTTTTTT
-	TRBV9	TRBJ1-3	-	CASSVVGGNGNTIYF	TGTGCCAGCAGCGTAGTTGGAGGGAACGGAAACACCATATATTTT
-	TRBV29-1	TRBJ1-3	-	CSVRRETAGNTIYF	TGCAGCGTTCGGAGGGAAACCGCTGGAAACACCATATATTTT
-	TRBV27	TRBJ1-1	-	CASSPREVNTEAFF	TGTGCCAGCAGCCCCAGGGAGGTGAACACTGAAGCTTTCTTT
-	TRBV19	TRBJ2-7	-	CASSLTVSYEQYF	TGTGCCAGTAGTCTTACAGTCAGCTACGAGCAGTACTTC
-	TRBV6-5	TRBJ2-7	-	CATVGGGPYEQYF	TGTGCCACGGTCGGAGGGGGCCCCTACGAGCAGTACTTC
once	TRBV6-6	TRBJ1-1	-	CASSYRQVNGEAFF	TGTGCCAGCAGTTACCGTCAGGTTAATGGTGAAGCTTTCTTT